This TCR beta chain is drawn from a study of blood T cell repertoires in COVID-19. This clone turned up a few times. Some clones are missing from TCRdb's copy, which holds only in-frame ones; the method was immunoSEQ multiplex PCR. The sample lists nearly 200,000 clones, roughly four fifths occurring once. V lost 4 bases, J lost 1 base, and 13 bases stayed unmatched. This CDR3 has 18 residues. Germline CDR1 LGHDT, CDR2 YNNKEL (reference sequence). The clonotype was recovered from a middle-aged man who had recovered from COVID-19. Source material: PBMCs or T cells enriched from blood (not recorded which). The chain has TRBV3-1 (or the pseudogene TRBV3-2) and TRBJ1-3; 7 nucleotides match TRBD1. CDR3 loop: CASSPFTGTATSGNTIYF. CDR3 nucleotides: TGTGCCAGCAGCCCATTCACCGGGACAGCAACTTCTGGAAACACCATATATTTT.